These T cell receptor beta chains were read from a single sample in a study of blood T cell repertoires in COVID-19. Some clones are missing from TCRdb's copy, which holds only in-frame ones; the method was immunoSEQ multiplex PCR. The sample consists of about 61,000 clones, around 81% of them appearing once. The sequencing input was peripheral blood. Receptors originate from a man aged 70-80 years with acute or convalescent COVID-19. Both conserved end residues are part of each CDR3. Fields, in order: D gene, V gene, J gene, clone size, CDR3 protein, CDR3 DNA. D genes are given only for firm matches. Part of the rows lack a size; the others show once, few, many or a class for expanded clones.

D gene: NA; V gene: TRBV5-1; J gene: TRBJ2-5; clone size: NA; CDR3 protein: CASSLASETQYF; CDR3 DNA: TGCGCCAGCAGCTTGGCTTCGGAGACCCAGTACTTC
D gene: TRBD2; V gene: TRBV4-1; J gene: TRBJ2-2; clone size: NA; CDR3 protein: CASSQTLAAQNTGELFF; CDR3 DNA: TGCGCCAGCAGCCAAACCCTAGCGGCCCAGAACACCGGGGAGCTGTTTTTT
D gene: NA; V gene: TRBV27; J gene: TRBJ1-5; clone size: NA; CDR3 protein: CASRSDAQASNQPQHF; CDR3 DNA: TGTGCCAGCAGATCAGACGCCCAGGCTAGCAATCAGCCCCAGCATTTT
D gene: TRBD2; V gene: TRBV20-1; J gene: TRBJ2-7; clone size: NA; CDR3 protein: CSASEGLAGGLSEQYF; CDR3 DNA: TGCAGTGCTAGTGAAGGACTAGCGGGGGGCCTTAGCGAGCAGTACTTC
D gene: NA; V gene: TRBV4-2; J gene: TRBJ1-3; clone size: few; CDR3 protein: CASSQDPVSGNTIYF; CDR3 DNA: TGTGCCAGCAGCCAAGATCCGGTCTCTGGAAACACCATATATTTT
D gene: TRBD2; V gene: TRBV28; J gene: TRBJ2-3; clone size: NA; CDR3 protein: CASRSGLAGAATDTQYF; CDR3 DNA: TGTGCCAGCAGGTCCGGACTAGCGGGGGCCGCCACAGATACGCAGTATTTT
D gene: TRBD2; V gene: TRBV27; J gene: TRBJ2-5; clone size: once; CDR3 protein: CASSLCFPLAGEYQETQYF; CDR3 DNA: TGTGCCAGCAGTTTATGTTTCCCTCTAGCGGGGGAGTACCAAGAGACCCAGTACTTC
D gene: TRBD2; V gene: TRBV2; J gene: TRBJ2-1; clone size: NA; CDR3 protein: CASRATSGGGHEQFF; CDR3 DNA: TGTGCCAGCAGGGCAACTAGCGGGGGGGGCCATGAGCAGTTCTTC
D gene: TRBD1; V gene: TRBV5-1; J gene: TRBJ1-5; clone size: NA; CDR3 protein: CASSLDGQGNQPQHF; CDR3 DNA: TGCGCCAGCAGCTTGGACGGACAGGGCAATCAGCCCCAGCATTTT
D gene: TRBD1; V gene: TRBV27; J gene: TRBJ1-1; clone size: NA; CDR3 protein: CASSFWDRVNTEAFF; CDR3 DNA: TGTGCCAGCAGTTTCTGGGACAGGGTGAACACTGAAGCTTTCTTT
D gene: NA; V gene: TRBV10-2; J gene: TRBJ2-3; clone size: NA; CDR3 protein: CASSANRRVGTQYF; CDR3 DNA: TGCGCCAGCAGTGCGAATAGGAGGGTCGGTACGCAGTATTTT
D gene: NA; V gene: TRBV27; J gene: TRBJ1-4; clone size: NA; CDR3 protein: CASSWTSPTNEKLFF; CDR3 DNA: TGTGCCAGCAGTTGGACTAGTCCAACTAATGAAAAACTGTTTTTT
D gene: NA; V gene: TRBV5-1; J gene: TRBJ2-1; clone size: NA; CDR3 protein: CASSLEGDSYNEQFF; CDR3 DNA: TGCGCCAGCAGCTTGGAAGGGGACTCCTACAATGAGCAGTTCTTC
D gene: NA; V gene: TRBV6-1; J gene: TRBJ2-3; clone size: NA; CDR3 protein: CASSEPVGGSDTQYF; CDR3 DNA: TGTGCCAGCAGTGAGCCGGTAGGGGGTTCAGATACGCAGTATTTT
D gene: NA; V gene: TRBV5-1; J gene: TRBJ1-2; clone size: NA; CDR3 protein: CASSPGPGEDYGYTF; CDR3 DNA: TGCGCCAGCAGCCCGGGCCCGGGGGAGGACTATGGCTACACCTTC
D gene: TRBD1; V gene: TRBV6-8; J gene: TRBJ2-7; clone size: NA; CDR3 protein: CASSYTKRPNRGESPYEQYF; CDR3 DNA: TGTGCCAGCAGTTACACTAAACGACCCAACAGGGGGGAGAGTCCCTACGAGCAGTACTTC
D gene: TRBD1; V gene: TRBV25-1; J gene: TRBJ1-4; clone size: NA; CDR3 protein: CASSIAGQGGEKLFF; CDR3 DNA: TGTGCCAGCAGTATCGCGGGACAGGGAGGGGAAAAACTGTTTTTT
D gene: TRBD2; V gene: TRBV3-1/TRBV3-2; J gene: TRBJ2-5; clone size: NA; CDR3 protein: CASQEAGGPGTQYF; CDR3 DNA: TGTGCCAGCCAAGAGGCGGGGGGGCCTGGGACCCAGTACTTC
D gene: NA; V gene: TRBV4-2; J gene: TRBJ1-3; clone size: NA; CDR3 protein: CASSQEGGTGNTIYF; CDR3 DNA: TGTGCCAGCAGCCAAGAGGGAGGAACTGGAAACACCATATATTTT
D gene: NA; V gene: TRBV10-3; J gene: TRBJ2-6; clone size: few; CDR3 protein: CAISERSGANVLTF; CDR3 DNA: TGTGCCATCAGTGAGCGTTCTGGGGCCAACGTCCTGACTTTC
D gene: TRBD2; V gene: TRBV25-1; J gene: TRBJ2-2; clone size: NA; CDR3 protein: CASSEWISGGAEGELFF; CDR3 DNA: TGTGCCAGCAGTGAATGGATTAGCGGGGGGGCCGAAGGGGAGCTGTTTTTT
D gene: TRBD1; V gene: TRBV10-3; J gene: TRBJ2-4; clone size: NA; CDR3 protein: CAISESGQENIQYF; CDR3 DNA: TGTGCCATCAGTGAGTCAGGACAGGAAAACATTCAGTACTTC
D gene: TRBD2; V gene: TRBV7-3; J gene: TRBJ2-7; clone size: NA; CDR3 protein: CASSPTSGGAGEQYF; CDR3 DNA: TGTGCCAGCAGCCCAACTAGCGGGGGGGCGGGAGAGCAGTACTTC
D gene: TRBD1; V gene: TRBV6-5; J gene: TRBJ1-4; clone size: NA; CDR3 protein: CASSPGQSAEKLFF; CDR3 DNA: TGTGCCAGCAGTCCGGGACAGAGTGCTGAAAAACTGTTTTTT
D gene: NA; V gene: TRBV7-7; J gene: TRBJ2-3; clone size: NA; CDR3 protein: CASSLSVGGPPDTQYF; CDR3 DNA: TGTGCTAGCAGCTTATCAGTGGGGGGGCCCCCAGATACGCAGTATTTT
D gene: NA; V gene: TRBV5-6; J gene: TRBJ1-5; clone size: once; CDR3 protein: CASSLSGVSNQPQHF; CDR3 DNA: TGTGCCAGCAGCTTGTCCGGGGTTAGCAATCAGCCCCAGCATTTT
D gene: TRBD1; V gene: TRBV7-2; J gene: TRBJ2-1; clone size: NA; CDR3 protein: CASSLVRGTAKNEQFF; CDR3 DNA: TGTGCCAGCAGCCTCGTCAGAGGGACAGCAAAAAATGAGCAGTTCTTC
D gene: NA; V gene: TRBV4-1; J gene: TRBJ2-1; clone size: NA; CDR3 protein: CASSQGLSGLYNEQFF; CDR3 DNA: TGCGCCAGCAGCCAGGGCCTGAGCGGCCTCTACAATGAGCAGTTCTTC
D gene: NA; V gene: TRBV5-4; J gene: TRBJ1-2; clone size: few; CDR3 protein: CASSPTDRPLRGYTF; CDR3 DNA: TGTGCCAGCAGCCCCACCGATAGGCCACTGAGGGGCTACACCTTC
D gene: TRBD2; V gene: TRBV2; J gene: TRBJ2-1; clone size: NA; CDR3 protein: CASSEPMGEGEQFF; CDR3 DNA: TGTGCCAGCAGTGAGCCTATGGGGGAGGGTGAGCAGTTCTTC
D gene: NA; V gene: TRBV2; J gene: TRBJ2-7; clone size: few; CDR3 protein: CASSDSGATYEQYF; CDR3 DNA: TGTGCCAGCTCTGACTCGGGAGCGACCTACGAGCAGTACTTC
D gene: NA; V gene: TRBV12-3/TRBV12-4; J gene: TRBJ2-7; clone size: NA; CDR3 protein: CASSYWRGHEQYF; CDR3 DNA: TGTGCCAGCAGTTATTGGAGGGGCCACGAGCAGTACTTC
D gene: NA; V gene: TRBV13; J gene: TRBJ2-1; clone size: NA; CDR3 protein: CASSRDYNEQFF; CDR3 DNA: TGTGCCAGCAGCAGAGACTACAATGAGCAGTTCTTC
D gene: TRBD1; V gene: TRBV29-1; J gene: TRBJ2-5; clone size: NA; CDR3 protein: CSATRQGAQTQYF; CDR3 DNA: TGCAGCGCCACCAGACAGGGGGCGCAGACCCAGTACTTC
D gene: NA; V gene: TRBV18; J gene: TRBJ2-2; clone size: NA; CDR3 protein: CASSPRRAEGTGELFF; CDR3 DNA: TGTGCCAGCTCACCAAGGAGGGCCGAGGGCACCGGGGAGCTGTTTTTT
D gene: NA; V gene: TRBV18; J gene: TRBJ1-1; clone size: few; CDR3 protein: CASSPDSNTEAFF; CDR3 DNA: TGTGCCAGCTCACCGGACTCGAACACTGAAGCTTTCTTT
D gene: TRBD1; V gene: TRBV2; J gene: TRBJ2-7; clone size: NA; CDR3 protein: CASRTGGSAYEQYF; CDR3 DNA: TGTGCCAGCAGGACAGGGGGCTCTGCGTACGAGCAGTACTTC
D gene: NA; V gene: TRBV5-1; J gene: TRBJ2-5; clone size: NA; CDR3 protein: CASSLAYSQETQYF; CDR3 DNA: TGCGCCAGCAGCTTGGCCTACAGCCAAGAGACCCAGTACTTC
D gene: TRBD1; V gene: TRBV29-1; J gene: TRBJ2-1; clone size: NA; CDR3 protein: CSVEFSPSTGVEQFF; CDR3 DNA: TGCAGCGTTGAGTTTTCCCCTAGTACAGGGGTTGAGCAGTTCTTC
D gene: TRBD2; V gene: TRBV5-1; J gene: TRBJ2-2; clone size: NA; CDR3 protein: CASSLTSTSGGAGGELFF; CDR3 DNA: TGCGCCAGCAGCTTGACCTCCACTAGCGGGGGGGCCGGCGGGGAGCTGTTTTTT
D gene: NA; V gene: TRBV18; J gene: TRBJ2-2; clone size: NA; CDR3 protein: CASSPQRPGELFF; CDR3 DNA: TGTGCCAGCTCACCCCAGCGACCCGGGGAGCTGTTTTTT
D gene: NA; V gene: TRBV25-1; J gene: TRBJ1-3; clone size: NA; CDR3 protein: CASRDILSGNTIYF; CDR3 DNA: TGTGCCAGCAGAGACATTCTCTCTGGAAACACCATATATTTT